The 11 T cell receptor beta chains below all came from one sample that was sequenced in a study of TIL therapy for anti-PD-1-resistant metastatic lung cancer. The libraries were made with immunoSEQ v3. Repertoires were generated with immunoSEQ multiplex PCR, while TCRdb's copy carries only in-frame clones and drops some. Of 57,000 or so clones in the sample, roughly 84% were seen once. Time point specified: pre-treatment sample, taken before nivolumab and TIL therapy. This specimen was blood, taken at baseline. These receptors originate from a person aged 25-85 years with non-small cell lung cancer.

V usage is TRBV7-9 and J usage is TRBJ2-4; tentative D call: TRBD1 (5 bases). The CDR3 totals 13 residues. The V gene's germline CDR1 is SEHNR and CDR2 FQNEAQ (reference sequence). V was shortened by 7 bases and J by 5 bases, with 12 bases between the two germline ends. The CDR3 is CASNDSKENIQYF. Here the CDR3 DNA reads TGTGCCAGCAACGACAGCAAGGAAAACATTCAGTACTTC. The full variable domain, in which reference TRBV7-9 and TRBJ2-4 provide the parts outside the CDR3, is DTGVSQNPRHKITKRGQNVTFRCDPISEHNRLYWYRQTLGQGPEFLTYFQNEAQLEKSRLLSDRFSAERPKGSFSTLEIQRTEQGDSAMYLCASNDSKENIQYFGAGTRLSVL.

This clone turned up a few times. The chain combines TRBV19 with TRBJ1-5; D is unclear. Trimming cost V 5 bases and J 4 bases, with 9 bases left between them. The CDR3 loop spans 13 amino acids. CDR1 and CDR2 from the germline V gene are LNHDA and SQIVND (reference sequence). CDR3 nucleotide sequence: TGTGCCAGTAGTCGACTCCCGAATCAGCCCCAGCATTTT. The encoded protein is CASSRLPNQPQHF.

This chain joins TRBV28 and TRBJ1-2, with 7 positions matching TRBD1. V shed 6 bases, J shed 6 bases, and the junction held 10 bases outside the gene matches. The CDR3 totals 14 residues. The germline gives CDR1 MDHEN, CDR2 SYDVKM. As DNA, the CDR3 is TGTGCCAGCAGCTCCATTGACAGGGCCGATGGCTACACCTTC. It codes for CASSSIDRADGYTF.

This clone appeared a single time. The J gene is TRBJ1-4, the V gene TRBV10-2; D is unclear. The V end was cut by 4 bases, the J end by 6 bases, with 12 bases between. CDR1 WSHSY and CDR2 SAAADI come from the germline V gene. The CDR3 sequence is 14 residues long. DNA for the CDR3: TGCGCCAGCAGTGGAATAGGAGGAGATGAAAAACTGTTTTTT. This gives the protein CASSGIGGDEKLFF.

This CDR3 is CASSIGGGTSGTETQYF. The CDR3 bases are TGTGCCAGTAGTATAGGGGGAGGGACCTCCGGGACGGAAACGCAGTATTTT. V usage is TRBV19 and J usage is TRBJ2-3; TRBD2 aligns across 7 bases. This CDR3 spans 17 amino acids. Germline V gene sequence: CDR1 LNHDA, CDR2 SQIVND (reference sequence). V was clipped by 1 base and J by 9 bases; unmatched bases: 16.

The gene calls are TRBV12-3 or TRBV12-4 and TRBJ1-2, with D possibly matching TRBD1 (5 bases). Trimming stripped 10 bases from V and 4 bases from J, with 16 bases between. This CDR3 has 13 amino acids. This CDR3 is CATKTEIGYGYTF. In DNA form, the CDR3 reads TGTGCCACCAAGACAGAAATAGGCTATGGCTACACCTTC.

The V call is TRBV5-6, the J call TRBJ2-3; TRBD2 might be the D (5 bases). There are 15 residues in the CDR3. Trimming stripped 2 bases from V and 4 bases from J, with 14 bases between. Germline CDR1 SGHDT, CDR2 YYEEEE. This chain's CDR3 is CASSFGITIADTQYF. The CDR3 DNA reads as TGTGCCAGCAGCTTCGGGATAACAATTGCAGATACGCAGTATTTT.

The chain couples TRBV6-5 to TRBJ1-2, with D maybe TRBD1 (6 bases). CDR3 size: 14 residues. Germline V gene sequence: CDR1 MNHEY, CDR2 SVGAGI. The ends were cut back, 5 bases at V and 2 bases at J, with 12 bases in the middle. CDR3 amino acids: CASSREDSNYGYTF. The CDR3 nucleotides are TGTGCCAGCAGTCGTGAGGACAGCAACTATGGCTACACCTTC.

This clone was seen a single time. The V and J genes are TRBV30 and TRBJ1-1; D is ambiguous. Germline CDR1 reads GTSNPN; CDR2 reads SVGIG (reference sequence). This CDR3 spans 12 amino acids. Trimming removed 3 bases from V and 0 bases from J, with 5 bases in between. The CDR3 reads CAWRLMNTEAFF. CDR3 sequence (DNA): TGTGCCTGGAGGCTGATGAACACTGAAGCTTTCTTT.

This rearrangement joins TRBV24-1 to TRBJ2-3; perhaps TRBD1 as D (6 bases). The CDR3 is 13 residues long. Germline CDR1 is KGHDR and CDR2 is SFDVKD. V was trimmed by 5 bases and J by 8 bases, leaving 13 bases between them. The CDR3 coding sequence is TGTGCCACCAGTGGGGCAGGGGAAGGTACGCAGTATTTT. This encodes CATSGAGEGTQYF.

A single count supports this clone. CDR3 sequence (DNA): TGTGCCAGCAGCTTAGGGGGAGGACCTGATACGCAGTATTTT. Translated, it gives CASSLGGGPDTQYF. This sequence joins TRBV11-2 and TRBJ2-3; possibly TRBD2 for D (6 bases). This CDR3 comprises 14 residues. From germline, CDR1 is SGHAT and CDR2 FQNNGV. Between the trimmed V and J ends, which lost 1 base and 6 bases, there was a span of 11 bases.